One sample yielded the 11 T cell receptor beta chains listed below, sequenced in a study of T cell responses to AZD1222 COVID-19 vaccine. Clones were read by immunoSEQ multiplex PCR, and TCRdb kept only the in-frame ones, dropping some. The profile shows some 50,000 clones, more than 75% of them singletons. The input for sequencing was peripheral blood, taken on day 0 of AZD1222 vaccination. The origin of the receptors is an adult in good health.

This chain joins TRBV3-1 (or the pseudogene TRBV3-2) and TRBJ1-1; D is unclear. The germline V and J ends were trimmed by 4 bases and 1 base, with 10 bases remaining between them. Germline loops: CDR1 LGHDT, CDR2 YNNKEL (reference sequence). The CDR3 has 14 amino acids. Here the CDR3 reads CASSPSVGNTEAFF. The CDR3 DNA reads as TGTGCCAGCAGCCCCTCGGTAGGGAACACTGAAGCTTTCTTT.

The CDR3 protein is CASSQEYRWQYF. CDR3 nucleotide sequence: TGTGCCAGCAGCCAAGAGTACCGGTGGCAGTACTTC. The V call is TRBV3-1 (or the pseudogene TRBV3-2), the J call TRBJ2-7, with no clear D. V shed 0 bases and J shed 9 bases, with 9 bases lying between them. The CDR3 runs 12 residues. The germline CDR1 and CDR2 sequences are LGHDT and YNNKEL (reference sequence).

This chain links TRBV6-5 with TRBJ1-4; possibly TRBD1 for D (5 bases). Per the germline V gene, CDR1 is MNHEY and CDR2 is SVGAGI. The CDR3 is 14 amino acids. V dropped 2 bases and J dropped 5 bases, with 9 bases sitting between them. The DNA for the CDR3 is TGTGCCAGCAGTTACGACCCAGGGAATGAAAAACTGTTTTTT. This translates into CASSYDPGNEKLFF.

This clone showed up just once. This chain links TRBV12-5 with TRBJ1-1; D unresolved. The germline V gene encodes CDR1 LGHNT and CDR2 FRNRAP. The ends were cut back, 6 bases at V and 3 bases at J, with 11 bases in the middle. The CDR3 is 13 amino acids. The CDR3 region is CASGSTGYTEAFF. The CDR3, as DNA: TGTGCTAGTGGGTCGACGGGCTACACTGAAGCTTTCTTT.

CDR3 loop: CASVSGYEQYF. CDR3 nucleotides: TGTGCCAGCGTCAGCGGGTACGAGCAGTACTTC. This chain uses TRBV11-2 with TRBJ2-7, with a weak D call TRBD2 (6 bases). The CDR3 is 11 residues long. Deletions cut 8 bases from V and 4 bases from J, with 9 bases between. The germline gives CDR1 SGHAT, CDR2 FQNNGV.

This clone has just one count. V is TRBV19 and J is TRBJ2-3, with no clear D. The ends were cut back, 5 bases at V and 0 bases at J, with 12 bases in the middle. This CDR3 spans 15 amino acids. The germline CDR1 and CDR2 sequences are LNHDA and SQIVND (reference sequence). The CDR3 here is CASSLAISSTDTQYF. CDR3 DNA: TGTGCCAGTAGTCTTGCGATTTCTAGCACAGATACGCAGTATTTT.

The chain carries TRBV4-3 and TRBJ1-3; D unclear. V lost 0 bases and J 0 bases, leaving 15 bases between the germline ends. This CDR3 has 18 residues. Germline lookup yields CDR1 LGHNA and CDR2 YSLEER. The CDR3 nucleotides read TGCGCCAGCAGCCAAGAATCGAGAGGGCAGCCCTCTGGAAACACCATATATTTT. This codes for CASSQESRGQPSGNTIYF.

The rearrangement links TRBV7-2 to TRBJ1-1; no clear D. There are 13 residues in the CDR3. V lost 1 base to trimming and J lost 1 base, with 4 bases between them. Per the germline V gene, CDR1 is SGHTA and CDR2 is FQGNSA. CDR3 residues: CASSLGANTEAFF. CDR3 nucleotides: TGTGCCAGCAGCTTAGGAGCGAACACTGAAGCTTTCTTT.

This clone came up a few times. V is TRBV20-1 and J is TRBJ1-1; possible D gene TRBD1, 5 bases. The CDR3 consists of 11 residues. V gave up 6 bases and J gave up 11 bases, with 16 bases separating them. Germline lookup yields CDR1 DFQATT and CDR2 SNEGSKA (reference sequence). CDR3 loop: CSASEGSDAFF. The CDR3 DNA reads TGCAGTGCGTCAGAGGGGAGTGACGCTTTCTTT.

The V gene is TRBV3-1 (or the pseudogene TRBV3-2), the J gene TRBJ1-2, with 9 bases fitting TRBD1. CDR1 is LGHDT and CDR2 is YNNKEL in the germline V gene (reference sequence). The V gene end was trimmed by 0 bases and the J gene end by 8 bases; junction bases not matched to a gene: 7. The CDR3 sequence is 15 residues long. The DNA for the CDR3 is TGTGCCAGCAGCCAAGAGACAGGGGGTTCTGGGGGCTACACCTTC. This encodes CASSQETGGSGGYTF.

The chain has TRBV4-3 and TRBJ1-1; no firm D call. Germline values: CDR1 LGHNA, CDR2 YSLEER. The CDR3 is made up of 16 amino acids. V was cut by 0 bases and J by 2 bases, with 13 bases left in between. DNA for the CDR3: TGCGCCAGCAGCCAAGATCTAGGCTATCAAAACACTGAAGCTTTCTTT. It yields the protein CASSQDLGYQNTEAFF.